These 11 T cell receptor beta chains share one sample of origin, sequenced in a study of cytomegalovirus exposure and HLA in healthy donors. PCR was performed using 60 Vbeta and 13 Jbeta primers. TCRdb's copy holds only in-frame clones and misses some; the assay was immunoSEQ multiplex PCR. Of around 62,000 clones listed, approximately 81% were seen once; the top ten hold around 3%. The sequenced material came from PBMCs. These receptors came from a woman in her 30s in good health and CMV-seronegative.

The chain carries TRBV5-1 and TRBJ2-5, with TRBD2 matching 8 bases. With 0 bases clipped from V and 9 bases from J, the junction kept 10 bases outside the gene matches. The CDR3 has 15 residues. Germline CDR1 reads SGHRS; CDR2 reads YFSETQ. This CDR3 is CASSLADSPGGAQYF. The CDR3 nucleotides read TGCGCCAGCAGCTTGGCTGACAGTCCGGGGGGGGCCCAGTACTTC.

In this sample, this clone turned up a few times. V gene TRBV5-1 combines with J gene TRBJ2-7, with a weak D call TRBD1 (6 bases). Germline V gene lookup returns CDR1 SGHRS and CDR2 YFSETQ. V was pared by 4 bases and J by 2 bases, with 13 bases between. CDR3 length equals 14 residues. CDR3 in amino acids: CASSGLQGPYEQYF. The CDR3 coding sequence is TGCGCCAGCAGCGGTCTACAGGGCCCCTACGAGCAGTACTTC.

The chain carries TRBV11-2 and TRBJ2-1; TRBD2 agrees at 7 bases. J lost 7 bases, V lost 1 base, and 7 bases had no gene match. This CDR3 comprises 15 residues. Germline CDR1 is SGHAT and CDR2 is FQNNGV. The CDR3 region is CASSLVVTSNNEQFF. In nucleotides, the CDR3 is TGTGCCAGCAGCTTAGTAGTGACTAGCAATAATGAGCAGTTCTTC. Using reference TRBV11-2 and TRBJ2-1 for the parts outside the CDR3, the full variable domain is EAGVAQSPRYKIIEKRQSVAFWCNPISGHATLYWYQQILGQGPKLLIQFQNNGVVDDSQLPKDRFSAERLKGVDSTLKIQPAKLEDSAVYLCASSLVVTSNNEQFFGPGTRLTVL.

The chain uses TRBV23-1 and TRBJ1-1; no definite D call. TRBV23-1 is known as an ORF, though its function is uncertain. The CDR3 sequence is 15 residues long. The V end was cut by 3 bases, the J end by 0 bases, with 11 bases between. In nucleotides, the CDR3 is TGCGCCAGCAGTCACCAGGATCCAATGAACACTGAAGCTTTCTTT. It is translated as CASSHQDPMNTEAFF.

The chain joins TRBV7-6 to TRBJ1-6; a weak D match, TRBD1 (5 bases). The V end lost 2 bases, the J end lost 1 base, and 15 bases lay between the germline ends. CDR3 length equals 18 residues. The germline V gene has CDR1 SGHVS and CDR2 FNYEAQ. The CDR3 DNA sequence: TGTGCCAGCAGCTTAAGGTCCCGGGGGGGTTCCTATAATTCACCCCTCCACTTT. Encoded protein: CASSLRSRGGSYNSPLHF.

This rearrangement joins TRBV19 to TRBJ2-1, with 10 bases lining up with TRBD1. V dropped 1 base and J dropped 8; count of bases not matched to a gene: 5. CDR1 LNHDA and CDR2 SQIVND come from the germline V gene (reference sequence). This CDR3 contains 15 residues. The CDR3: CASSIGGTGDYEQFF. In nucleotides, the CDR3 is TGTGCCAGTAGTATAGGAGGGACAGGGGATTATGAGCAGTTCTTC.

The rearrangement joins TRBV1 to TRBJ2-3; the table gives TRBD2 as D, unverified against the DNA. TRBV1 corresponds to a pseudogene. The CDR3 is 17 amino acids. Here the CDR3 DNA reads TGCACCAGCAGCCCCGGGGGACTAGCGGGGGGGCCGGATACGCAGTATTTT. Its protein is CTSSPGGLAGGPDTQYF.

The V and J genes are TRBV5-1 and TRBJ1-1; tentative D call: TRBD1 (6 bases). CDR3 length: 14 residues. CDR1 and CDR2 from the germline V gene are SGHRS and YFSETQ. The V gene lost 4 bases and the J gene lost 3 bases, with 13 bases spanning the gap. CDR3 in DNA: TGCGCCAGCAGCCTACAGGGTGGAGACACTGAAGCTTTCTTT. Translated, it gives CASSLQGGDTEAFF.

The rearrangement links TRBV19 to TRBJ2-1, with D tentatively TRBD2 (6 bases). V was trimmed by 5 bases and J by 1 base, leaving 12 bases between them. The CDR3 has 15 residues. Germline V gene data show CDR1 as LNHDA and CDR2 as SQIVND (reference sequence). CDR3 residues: CASSPGDWSYNEQFF. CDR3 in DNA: TGTGCCAGTAGTCCCGGGGACTGGTCCTACAATGAGCAGTTCTTC. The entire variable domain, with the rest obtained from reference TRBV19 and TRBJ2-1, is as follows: DGGITQSPKYLFRKEGQNVTLSCEQNLNHDAMYWYRQDPGQGLRLIYYSQIVNDFQKGDIAEGYSVSREKKESFPLTVTSAQKNPTAFYLCASSPGDWSYNEQFFGPGTRLTVL.

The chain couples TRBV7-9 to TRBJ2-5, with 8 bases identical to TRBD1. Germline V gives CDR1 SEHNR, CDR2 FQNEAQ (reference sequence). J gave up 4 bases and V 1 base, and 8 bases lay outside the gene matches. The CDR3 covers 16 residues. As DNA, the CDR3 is TGTGCCAGCAGCTTAGGGACAGGGAATAGGGGAGAGACCCAGTACTTC. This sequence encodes CASSLGTGNRGETQYF. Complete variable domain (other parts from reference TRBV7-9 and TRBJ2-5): DTGVSQNPRHKITKRGQNVTFRCDPISEHNRLYWYRQTLGQGPEFLTYFQNEAQLEKSRLLSDRFSAERPKGSFSTLEIQRTEQGDSAMYLCASSLGTGNRGETQYFGPGTRLLVL.

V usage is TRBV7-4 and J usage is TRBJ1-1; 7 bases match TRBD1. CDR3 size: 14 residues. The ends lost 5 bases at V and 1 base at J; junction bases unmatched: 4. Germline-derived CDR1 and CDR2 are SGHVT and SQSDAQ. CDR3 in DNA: TGTGCCAGCAGCCCGACAGGGAGGAACACTGAAGCTTTCTTT. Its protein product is CASSPTGRNTEAFF.